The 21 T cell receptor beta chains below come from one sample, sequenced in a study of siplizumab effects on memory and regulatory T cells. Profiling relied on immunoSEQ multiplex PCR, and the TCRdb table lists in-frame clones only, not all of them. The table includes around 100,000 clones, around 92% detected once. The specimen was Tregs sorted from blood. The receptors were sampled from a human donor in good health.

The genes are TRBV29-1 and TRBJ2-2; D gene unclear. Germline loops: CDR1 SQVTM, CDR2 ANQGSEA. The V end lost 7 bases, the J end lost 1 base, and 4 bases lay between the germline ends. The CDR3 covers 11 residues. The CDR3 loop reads CSGGNTGELFF. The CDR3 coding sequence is TGCAGCGGGGGGAACACCGGGGAGCTGTTTTTT.

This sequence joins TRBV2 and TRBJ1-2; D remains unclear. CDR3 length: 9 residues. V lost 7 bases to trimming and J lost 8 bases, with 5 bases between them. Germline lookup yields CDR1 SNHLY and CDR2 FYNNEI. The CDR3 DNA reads TGTGCCAGCACATGGGGCTACACCTTC. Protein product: CASTWGYTF.

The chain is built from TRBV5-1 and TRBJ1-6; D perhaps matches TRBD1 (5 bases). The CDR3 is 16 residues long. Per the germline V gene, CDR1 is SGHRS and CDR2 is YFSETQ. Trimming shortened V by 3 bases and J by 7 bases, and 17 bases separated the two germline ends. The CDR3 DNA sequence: TGCGCCAGCAGCTCGACCAGGGCCGCGGGGAATTCACCCCTCCACTTT. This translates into CASSSTRAAGNSPLHF.

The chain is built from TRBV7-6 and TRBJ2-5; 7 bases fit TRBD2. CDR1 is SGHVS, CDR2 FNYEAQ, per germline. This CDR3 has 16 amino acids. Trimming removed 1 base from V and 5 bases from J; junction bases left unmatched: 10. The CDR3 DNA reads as TGTGCCAGCAGCTTAGTTAAGACGAGCGGGGCGGAGACCCAGTACTTC. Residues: CASSLVKTSGAETQYF.

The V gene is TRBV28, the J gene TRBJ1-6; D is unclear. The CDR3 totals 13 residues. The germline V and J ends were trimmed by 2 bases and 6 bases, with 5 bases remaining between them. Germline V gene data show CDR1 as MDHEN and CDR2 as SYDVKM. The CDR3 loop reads CASSLGRNSPLHF. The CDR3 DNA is TGTGCCAGCAGTTTAGGGCGTAATTCACCCCTCCACTTT.

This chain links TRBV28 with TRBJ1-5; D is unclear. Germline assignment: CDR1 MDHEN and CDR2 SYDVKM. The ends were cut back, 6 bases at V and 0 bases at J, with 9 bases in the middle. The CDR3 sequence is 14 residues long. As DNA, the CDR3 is TGTGCCAGCAGGATCGGGCTTAGCAATCAGCCCCAGCATTTT. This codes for CASRIGLSNQPQHF.

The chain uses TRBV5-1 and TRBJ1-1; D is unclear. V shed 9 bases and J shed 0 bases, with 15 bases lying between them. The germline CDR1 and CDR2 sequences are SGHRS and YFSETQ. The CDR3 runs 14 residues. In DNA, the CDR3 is TGCGCCAACCCCCCTGGTAGTTTGAACACTGAAGCTTTCTTT. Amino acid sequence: CANPPGSLNTEAFF.

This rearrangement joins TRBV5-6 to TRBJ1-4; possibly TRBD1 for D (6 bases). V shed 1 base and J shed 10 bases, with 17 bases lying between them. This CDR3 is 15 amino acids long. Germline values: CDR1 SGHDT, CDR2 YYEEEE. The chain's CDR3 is CASSLPGAHFAKLFF. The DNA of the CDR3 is TGTGCCAGCAGCTTGCCAGGGGCGCATTTCGCAAAACTGTTTTTT.

This CDR3 reads CASQLSGSSYNEQFF. In DNA form, the CDR3 reads TGTGCCAGTCAGCTTAGCGGGAGCTCCTACAATGAGCAGTTCTTC. The gene calls are TRBV6-1 and TRBJ2-1, with 9 bases aligning to TRBD2. The CDR3 runs to 15 residues. V trimming: 9 bases; J trimming: 0 bases; junction bases outside the gene matches: 6. Looked up from germline, CDR1 is MNHNS and CDR2 is SASEGT.

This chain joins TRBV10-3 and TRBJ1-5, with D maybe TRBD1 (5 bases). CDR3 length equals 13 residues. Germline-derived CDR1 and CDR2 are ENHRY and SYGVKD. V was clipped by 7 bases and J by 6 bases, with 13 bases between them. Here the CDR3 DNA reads TGTGCCATCACAATGGGGCCCGGTCAGCCCCAGCATTTT. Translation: CAITMGPGQPQHF.

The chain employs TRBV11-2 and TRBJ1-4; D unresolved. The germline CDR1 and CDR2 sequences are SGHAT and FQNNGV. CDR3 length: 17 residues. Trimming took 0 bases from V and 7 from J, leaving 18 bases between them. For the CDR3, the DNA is TGTGCCAGCAGCTTAGATCCCCCTACAAGGGTAGCTGAAAAACTGTTTTTT. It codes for CASSLDPPTRVAEKLFF.

The CDR3 DNA is TGTGCCAGCAGCTTGGGGGATACGCAGTATTTT. As protein: CASSLGDTQYF. This chain uses TRBV5-6 with TRBJ2-3; D uncertain. Germline V gene data show CDR1 as SGHDT and CDR2 as YYEEEE. Trimming pared 0 bases from V and 6 bases from J, leaving 2 bases between. The CDR3 is 11 amino acids.

This chain's CDR3 is CASSIGGTGANQPQHF. DNA of the CDR3: TGTGCCAGTAGTATAGGAGGTACAGGGGCTAATCAGCCCCAGCATTTT. This sequence joins TRBV19 and TRBJ1-5, with TRBD1 matching over 7 bases. The CDR3 has 16 residues. Germline-derived CDR1 and CDR2 are LNHDA and SQIVND (reference sequence). Unmatched junction bases numbered 7, after V lost 1 base and J lost 4 bases.

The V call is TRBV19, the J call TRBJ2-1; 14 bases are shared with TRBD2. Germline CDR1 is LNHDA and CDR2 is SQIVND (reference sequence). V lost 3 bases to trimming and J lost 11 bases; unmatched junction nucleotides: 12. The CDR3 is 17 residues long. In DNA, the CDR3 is TGTGCCAGTAGTATTGGGGGGACTAGCGGGAGATGGAGGAAGCAGTTCTTC. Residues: CASSIGGTSGRWRKQFF.

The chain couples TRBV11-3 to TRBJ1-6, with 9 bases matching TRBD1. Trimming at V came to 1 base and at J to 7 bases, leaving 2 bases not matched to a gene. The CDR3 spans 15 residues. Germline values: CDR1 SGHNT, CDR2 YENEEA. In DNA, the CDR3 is TGTGCCAGCAGCTTAGGGGACAGGGAGAATTCACCCCTCCACTTT. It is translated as CASSLGDRENSPLHF.

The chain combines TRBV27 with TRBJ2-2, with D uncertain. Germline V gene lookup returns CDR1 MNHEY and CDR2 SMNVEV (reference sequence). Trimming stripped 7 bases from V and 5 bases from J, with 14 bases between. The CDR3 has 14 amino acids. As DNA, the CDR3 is TGTGCCAGCAAACAAGGATTCGTAACCGGGGAGCTGTTTTTT. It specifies CASKQGFVTGELFF.

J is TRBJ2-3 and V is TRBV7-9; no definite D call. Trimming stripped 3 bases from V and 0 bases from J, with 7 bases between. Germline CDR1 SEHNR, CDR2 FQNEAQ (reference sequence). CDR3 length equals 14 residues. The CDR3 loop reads CASSFGLSTDTQYF. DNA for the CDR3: TGTGCCAGCAGCTTCGGTCTGAGCACAGATACGCAGTATTTT. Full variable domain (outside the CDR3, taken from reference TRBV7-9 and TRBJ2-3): DTGVSQNPRHKITKRGQNVTFRCDPISEHNRLYWYRQTLGQGPEFLTYFQNEAQLEKSRLLSDRFSAERPKGSFSTLEIQRTEQGDSAMYLCASSFGLSTDTQYFGPGTRLTVL.

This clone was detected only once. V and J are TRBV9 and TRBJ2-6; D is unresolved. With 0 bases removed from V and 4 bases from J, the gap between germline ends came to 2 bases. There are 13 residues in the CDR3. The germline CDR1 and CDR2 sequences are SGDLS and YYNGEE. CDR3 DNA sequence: TGTGCCAGCAGCGTAGCCGGGGCCAACGTCCTGACTTTC. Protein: CASSVAGANVLTF.

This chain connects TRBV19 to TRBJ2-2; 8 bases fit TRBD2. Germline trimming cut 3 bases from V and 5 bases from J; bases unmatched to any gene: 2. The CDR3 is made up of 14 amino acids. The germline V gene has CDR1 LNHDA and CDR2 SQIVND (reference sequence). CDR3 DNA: TGTGCCAGTAGTATTACTAGCGGAACCGGGGAGCTGTTTTTT. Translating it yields CASSITSGTGELFF.

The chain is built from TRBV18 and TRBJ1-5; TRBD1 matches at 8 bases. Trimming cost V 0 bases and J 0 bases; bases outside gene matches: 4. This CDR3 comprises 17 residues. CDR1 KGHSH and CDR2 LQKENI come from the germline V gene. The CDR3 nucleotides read TGTGCCAGCTCACCACCGTGGACAGGGAATAGCAATCAGCCCCAGCATTTT. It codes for CASSPPWTGNSNQPQHF.

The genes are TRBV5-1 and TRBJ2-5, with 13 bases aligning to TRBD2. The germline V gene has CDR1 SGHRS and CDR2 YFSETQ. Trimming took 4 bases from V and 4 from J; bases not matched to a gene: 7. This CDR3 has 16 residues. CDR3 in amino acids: CASSNGLAGVGETQYF. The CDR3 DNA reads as TGCGCCAGCAGCAACGGACTAGCGGGAGTCGGAGAGACCCAGTACTTC.